This TCR beta chain is from a study of beta chain features in type 1 diabetes. Study-wide context: Sorted cells examined across all samples numbered 107,917,701. Findings of the study overall: Any PCR bias toward short templates would affect both groups alike. TCRB CDR3 length was moderately but significantly reduced in all four CD4+ subsets of Type 1 diabetes patients.

With regard to this clone: Its antigen is not known.

There are 14 residues in the CDR3. Germline-derived CDR1 and CDR2 are MNHNY and SVGAGI (reference sequence). V dropped 8 bases and J dropped 2 bases, with 14 bases sitting between them. cDNA synthesis used the whole RNA isolate, giving expressed TCRB sequences. Clones were sequenced by immunoSEQ multiplex PCR, and TCRdb holds only the in-frame ones, with some missing. In the table there are around 710,000 clones, around 12% of which are singletons. J is TRBJ2-3 and V is TRBV6-6, with a possible D match to TRBD1 (5 bases). Sequencing was performed on naive CD4+ T cells from blood. This TCR derives from a man under 40 with type 1 diabetes. CDR3 in amino acids: CASHTGRVTDTQYF. Written as DNA, the CDR3 is TGTGCCAGCCACACAGGCAGGGTCACAGATACGCAGTATTTT.